These T cell receptor beta chains were read from a single sample in a study of response to subunit inactivated influenza vaccine. TCRdb re-called the RT-PCR reads through MiXCR, storing one row per CDR3 protein. Counted here are about 150,000 distinct CDR3 sequences, roughly 10% occurring once; the ten biggest clones make up roughly 36%. This sample comprised CD8+ T cells sorted from PBMCs, obtained around 25 months after vaccination. The receptors come from a man between 50 and 75 years old who received an inactivated influenza vaccine. Both conserved end residues are part of each CDR3. D genes are given only for firm matches. The listing skips clone size in some rows; elsewhere it reads once, few, many or a size class.

D gene: .; J gene: TRBJ2-2; V gene: TRBV30; clone size: few; CDR3 length: 14; CDR3 DNA: TGTGCCTGGAGTCCAGGGAGGTATCCCGGGGAGCTGTTTTTT; CDR3 protein: CAWSPGRYPGELFF
D gene: TRBD2; J gene: TRBJ2-7; V gene: TRBV6-2/TRBV6-3; clone size: .; CDR3 length: 15; CDR3 DNA: TGTGCCAGCAGTTCCCCGGGAAGCGGGAGCAACGAGCAGTACTTC; CDR3 protein: CASSSPGSGSNEQYF
D gene: TRBD2; J gene: TRBJ2-7; V gene: TRBV28; clone size: few; CDR3 length: 13; CDR3 DNA: TGTGCCATAGGGACTAGCCGGCGCTACGAGCAGTACTTC; CDR3 protein: CAIGTSRRYEQYF
D gene: TRBD2; J gene: TRBJ2-7; V gene: TRBV20-1; clone size: few; CDR3 length: 14; CDR3 DNA: TGCAGTGCAAGTCCGGCGGGAGGGCCAATCGAGCAGTACTTC; CDR3 protein: CSASPAGGPIEQYF
D gene: TRBD1; J gene: TRBJ1-5; V gene: TRBV5-4; clone size: few; CDR3 length: 16; CDR3 DNA: TGTGCCAGCAGGCGTACAGGGGATCCCGATGGTCAGCCCCAGCATTTT; CDR3 protein: CASRRTGDPDGQPQHF
D gene: .; J gene: TRBJ1-1; V gene: TRBV5-1; clone size: .; CDR3 length: 13; CDR3 DNA: TGCGCCAGCAGCTTTTCGGACTACACTGAAGCTTTCTTT; CDR3 protein: CASSFSDYTEAFF
D gene: TRBD2; J gene: TRBJ2-7; V gene: TRBV20-1; clone size: .; CDR3 length: 16; CDR3 DNA: TGCAGTGCTAGAGATACCGGGAGGCGTCCCACCTACGAGCAGTACTTC; CDR3 protein: CSARDTGRRPTYEQYF
D gene: TRBD2; J gene: TRBJ2-1; V gene: TRBV28; clone size: few; CDR3 length: 15; CDR3 DNA: TGTGCCAGCAGAGGACTAGCGGGGTCCTACAATGAGCAGTTCTTC; CDR3 protein: CASRGLAGSYNEQFF
D gene: .; J gene: TRBJ1-2; V gene: TRBV4-1; clone size: .; CDR3 length: 13; CDR3 DNA: TGCGCCAGCAGCCAAGTTCAGAGCTATGGCTACACCTTC; CDR3 protein: CASSQVQSYGYTF
D gene: TRBD1; J gene: TRBJ2-1; V gene: TRBV24-1; clone size: few; CDR3 length: 14; CDR3 DNA: TGTGCCACGTCCGGTGGGACAGGGGGCGATGAGCAGTTCTTC; CDR3 protein: CATSGGTGGDEQFF